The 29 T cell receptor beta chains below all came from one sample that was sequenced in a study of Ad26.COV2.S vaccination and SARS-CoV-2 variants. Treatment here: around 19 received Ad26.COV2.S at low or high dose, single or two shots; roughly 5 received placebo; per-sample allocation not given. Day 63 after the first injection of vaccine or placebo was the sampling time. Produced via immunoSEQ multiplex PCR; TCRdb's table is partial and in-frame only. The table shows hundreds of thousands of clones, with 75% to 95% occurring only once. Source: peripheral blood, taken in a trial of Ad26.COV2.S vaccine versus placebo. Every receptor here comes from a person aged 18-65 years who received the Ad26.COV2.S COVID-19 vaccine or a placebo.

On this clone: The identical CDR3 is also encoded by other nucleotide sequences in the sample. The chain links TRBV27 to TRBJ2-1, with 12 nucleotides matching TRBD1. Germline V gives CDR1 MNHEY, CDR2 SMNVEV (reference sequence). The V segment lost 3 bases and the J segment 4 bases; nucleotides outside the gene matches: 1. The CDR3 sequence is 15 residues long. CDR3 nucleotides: TGTGCCAGCAGTTTGGGACAGGGGGCGTACAATGAGCAGTTCTTC. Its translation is CASSLGQGAYNEQFF.

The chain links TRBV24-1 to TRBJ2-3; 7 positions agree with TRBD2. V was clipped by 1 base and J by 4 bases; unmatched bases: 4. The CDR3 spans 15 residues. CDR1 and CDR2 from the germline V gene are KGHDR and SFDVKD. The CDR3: CATSDLGGSSDTQYF. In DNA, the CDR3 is TGTGCCACCAGTGATTTAGGCGGGAGCTCAGATACGCAGTATTTT.

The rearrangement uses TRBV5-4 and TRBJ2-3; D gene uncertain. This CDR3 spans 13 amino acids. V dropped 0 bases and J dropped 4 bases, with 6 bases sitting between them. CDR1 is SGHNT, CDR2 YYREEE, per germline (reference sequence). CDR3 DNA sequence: TGTGCCAGCAGCTTGGACTGGGCAGATACGCAGTATTTT. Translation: CASSLDWADTQYF.

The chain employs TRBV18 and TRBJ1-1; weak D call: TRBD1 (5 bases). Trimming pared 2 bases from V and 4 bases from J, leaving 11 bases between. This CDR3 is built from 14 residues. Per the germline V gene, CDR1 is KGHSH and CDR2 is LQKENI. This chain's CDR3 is CASSPSRGGTEAFF. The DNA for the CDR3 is TGTGCCAGCTCACCATCCCGGGGGGGCACTGAAGCTTTCTTT.

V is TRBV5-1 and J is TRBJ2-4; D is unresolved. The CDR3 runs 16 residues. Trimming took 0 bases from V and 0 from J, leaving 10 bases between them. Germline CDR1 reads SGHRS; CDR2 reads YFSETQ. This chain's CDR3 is CASSLGVELAKNIQYF. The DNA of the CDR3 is TGCGCCAGCAGCTTGGGGGTCGAGTTAGCCAAAAACATTCAGTACTTC. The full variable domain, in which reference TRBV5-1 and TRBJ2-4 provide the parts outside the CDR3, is KAGVTQTPRYLIKTRGQQVTLSCSPISGHRSVSWYQQTPGQGLQFLFEYFSETQRNKGNFPGRFSGRQFSNSRSEMNVSTLELGDSALYLCASSLGVELAKNIQYFGAGTRLSVL.

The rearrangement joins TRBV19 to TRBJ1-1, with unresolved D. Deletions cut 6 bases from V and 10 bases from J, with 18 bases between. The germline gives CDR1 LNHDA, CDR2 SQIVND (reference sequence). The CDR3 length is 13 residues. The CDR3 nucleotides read TGTGCCAGTAGGACACAAAACCCTTGGGGAGCTTTCTTT. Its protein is CASRTQNPWGAFF.

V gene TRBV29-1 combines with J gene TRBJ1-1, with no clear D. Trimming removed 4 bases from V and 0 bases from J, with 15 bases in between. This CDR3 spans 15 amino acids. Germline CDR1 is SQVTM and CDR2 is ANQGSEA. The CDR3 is CSVAGRLTMNTEAFF. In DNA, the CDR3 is TGCAGCGTTGCTGGCAGGCTAACGATGAACACTGAAGCTTTCTTT.

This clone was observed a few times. The CDR3 region has the DNA TGTGCCAGCGCGGGACTCGCTTACGAGCAGTACTTC. Its protein product is CASAGLAYEQYF. The chain couples TRBV6-6 to TRBJ2-7; possibly TRBD2 for D (6 bases). The CDR3 is 12 amino acids. Germline-derived CDR1 and CDR2 are MNHNY and SVGAGI (reference sequence). Trimming removed 8 bases at V and 4 bases at J, with 12 bases between.

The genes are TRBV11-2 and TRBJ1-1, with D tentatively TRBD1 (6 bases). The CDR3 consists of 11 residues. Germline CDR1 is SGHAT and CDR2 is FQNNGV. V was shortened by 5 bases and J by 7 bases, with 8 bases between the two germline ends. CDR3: CASSPTGEAFF. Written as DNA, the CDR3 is TGTGCCAGCAGCCCGACAGGTGAAGCTTTCTTT. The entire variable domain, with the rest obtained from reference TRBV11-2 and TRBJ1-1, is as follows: EAGVAQSPRYKIIEKRQSVAFWCNPISGHATLYWYQQILGQGPKLLIQFQNNGVVDDSQLPKDRFSAERLKGVDSTLKIQPAKLEDSAVYLCASSPTGEAFFGQGTRLTVV.

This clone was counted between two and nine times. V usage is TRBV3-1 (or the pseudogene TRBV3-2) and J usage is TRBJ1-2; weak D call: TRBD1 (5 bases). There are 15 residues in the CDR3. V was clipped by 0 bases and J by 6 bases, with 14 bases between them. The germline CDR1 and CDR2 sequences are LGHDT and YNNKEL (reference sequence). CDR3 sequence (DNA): TGTGCCAGCAGCCAAGAACGACGGGGGTCTGATGGCTACACCTTC. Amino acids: CASSQERRGSDGYTF.

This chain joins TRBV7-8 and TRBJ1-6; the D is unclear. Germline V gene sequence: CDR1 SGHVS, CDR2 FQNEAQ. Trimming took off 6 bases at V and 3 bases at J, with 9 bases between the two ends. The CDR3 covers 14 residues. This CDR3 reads CASSLGGYNSPLHF. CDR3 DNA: TGTGCCAGCAGTTTGGGAGGCTATAATTCACCCCTCCACTTT.

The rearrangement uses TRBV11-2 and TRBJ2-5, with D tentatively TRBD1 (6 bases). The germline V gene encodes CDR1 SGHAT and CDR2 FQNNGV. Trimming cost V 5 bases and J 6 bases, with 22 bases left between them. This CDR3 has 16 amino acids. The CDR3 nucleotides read TGTGCCAGCAGCATCCGCGGACAGACTCAAAGGCAGACCCAGTACTTC. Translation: CASSIRGQTQRQTQYF.

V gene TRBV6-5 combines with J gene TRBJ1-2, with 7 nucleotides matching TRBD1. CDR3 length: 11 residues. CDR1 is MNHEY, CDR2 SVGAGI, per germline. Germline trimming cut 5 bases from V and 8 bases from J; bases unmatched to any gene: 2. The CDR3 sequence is CASSTGDGYTF. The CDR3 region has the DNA TGTGCCAGCAGTACAGGGGACGGCTACACCTTC.

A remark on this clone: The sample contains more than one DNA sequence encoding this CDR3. DNA of the CDR3: TGTGCCAGCAGCTTAAGTGGTGGGGAGACCCAGTACTTC. Amino acids: CASSLSGGETQYF. This sequence joins TRBV7-2 and TRBJ2-5; D not resolved. The V gene lost 2 bases and the J gene lost 5 bases, with 9 bases spanning the gap. The CDR3 sequence is 13 residues long. Germline CDR1 is SGHTA and CDR2 is FQGNSA.

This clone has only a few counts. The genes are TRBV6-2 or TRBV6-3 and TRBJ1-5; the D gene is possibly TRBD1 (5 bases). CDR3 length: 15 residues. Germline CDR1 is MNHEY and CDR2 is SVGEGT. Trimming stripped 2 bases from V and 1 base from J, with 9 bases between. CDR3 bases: TGTGCCAGCAGTTACCGGGGCATGAGCAATCAGCCCCAGCATTTT. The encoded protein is CASSYRGMSNQPQHF.

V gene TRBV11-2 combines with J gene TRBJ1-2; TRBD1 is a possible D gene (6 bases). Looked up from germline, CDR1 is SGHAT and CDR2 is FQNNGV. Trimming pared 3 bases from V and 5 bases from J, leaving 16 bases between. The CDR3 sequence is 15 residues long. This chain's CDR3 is CASSFGAGELYGYTF. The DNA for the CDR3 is TGTGCCAGCAGCTTCGGCGCAGGGGAGTTGTATGGCTACACCTTC.

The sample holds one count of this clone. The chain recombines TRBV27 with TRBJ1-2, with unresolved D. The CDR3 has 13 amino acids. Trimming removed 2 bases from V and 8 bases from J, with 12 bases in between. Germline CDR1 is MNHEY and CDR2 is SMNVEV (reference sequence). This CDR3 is CASSLRASEGYTF. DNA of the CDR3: TGTGCCAGCAGTTTAAGGGCGAGCGAAGGCTACACCTTC.

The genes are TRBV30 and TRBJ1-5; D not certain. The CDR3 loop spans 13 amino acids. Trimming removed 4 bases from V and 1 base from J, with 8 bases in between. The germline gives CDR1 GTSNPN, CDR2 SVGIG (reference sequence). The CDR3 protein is CAWTGMSNQPQHF. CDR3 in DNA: TGTGCCTGGACAGGAATGAGCAATCAGCCCCAGCATTTT.

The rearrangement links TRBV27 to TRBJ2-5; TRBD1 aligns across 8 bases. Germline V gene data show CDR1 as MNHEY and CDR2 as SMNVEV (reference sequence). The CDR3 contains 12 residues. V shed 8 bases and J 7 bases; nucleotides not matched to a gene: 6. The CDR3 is CASGTGRGTQYF. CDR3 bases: TGTGCCAGCGGGACAGGACGGGGGACCCAGTACTTC.

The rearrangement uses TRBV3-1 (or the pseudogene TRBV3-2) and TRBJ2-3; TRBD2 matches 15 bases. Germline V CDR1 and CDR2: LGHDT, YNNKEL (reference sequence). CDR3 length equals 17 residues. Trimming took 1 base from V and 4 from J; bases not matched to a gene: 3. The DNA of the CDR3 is TGTGCCAGCAGCCAAGGGACTAGCGGGAGGGCCCCAGATACGCAGTATTTT. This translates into CASSQGTSGRAPDTQYF.

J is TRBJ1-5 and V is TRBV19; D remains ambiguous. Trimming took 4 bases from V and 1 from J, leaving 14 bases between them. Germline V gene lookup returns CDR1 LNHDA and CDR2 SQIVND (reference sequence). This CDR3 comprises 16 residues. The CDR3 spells CASSSLWVVSNQPQHF. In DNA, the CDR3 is TGTGCCAGTAGTAGTTTGTGGGTGGTGAGCAATCAGCCCCAGCATTTT. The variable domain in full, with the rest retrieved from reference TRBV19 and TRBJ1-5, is DGGITQSPKYLFRKEGQNVTLSCEQNLNHDAMYWYRQDPGQGLRLIYYSQIVNDFQKGDIAEGYSVSREKKESFPLTVTSAQKNPTAFYLCASSSLWVVSNQPQHFGDGTRLSIL.

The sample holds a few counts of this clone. The CDR3 coding sequence is TGTGCCAGCAGCCCAGCGAGCTCTGGAAACACCATATATTTT. This sequence encodes CASSPASSGNTIYF. The chain carries TRBV7-9 and TRBJ1-3; D remains ambiguous. Germline V gives CDR1 SEHNR, CDR2 FQNEAQ (reference sequence). The germline V and J ends were trimmed by 5 bases and 0 bases, with 8 bases remaining between them. The CDR3 contains 14 residues.

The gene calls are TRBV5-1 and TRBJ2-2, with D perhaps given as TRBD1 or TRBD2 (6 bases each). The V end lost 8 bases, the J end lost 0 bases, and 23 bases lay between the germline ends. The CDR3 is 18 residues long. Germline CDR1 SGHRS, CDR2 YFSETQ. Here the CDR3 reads CASRSDSLAVPNTGELFF. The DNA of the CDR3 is TGCGCCAGTCGGTCGGACAGTTTAGCGGTCCCGAACACCGGGGAGCTGTTTTTT.

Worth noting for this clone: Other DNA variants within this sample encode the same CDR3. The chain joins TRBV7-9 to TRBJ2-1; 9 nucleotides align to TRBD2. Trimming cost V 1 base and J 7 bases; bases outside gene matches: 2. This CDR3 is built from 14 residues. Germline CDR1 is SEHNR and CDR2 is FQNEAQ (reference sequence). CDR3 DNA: TGTGCCAGCAGCTTAGGGCTAGCGGGGAATGAGCAGTTCTTC. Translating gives CASSLGLAGNEQFF.

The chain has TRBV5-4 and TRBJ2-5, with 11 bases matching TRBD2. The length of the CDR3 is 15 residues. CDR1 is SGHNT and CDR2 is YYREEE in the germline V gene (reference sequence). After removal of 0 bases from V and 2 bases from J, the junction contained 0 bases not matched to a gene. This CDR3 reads CASSLGLAGQETQYF. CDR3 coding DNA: TGTGCCAGCAGCTTGGGACTAGCGGGACAAGAGACCCAGTACTTC. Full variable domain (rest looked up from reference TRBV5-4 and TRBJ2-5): ETGVTQSPTHLIKTRGQQVTLRCSSQSGHNTVSWYQQALGQGPQFIFQYYREEENGRGNFPPRFSGLQFPNYSSELNVNALELDDSALYLCASSLGLAGQETQYFGPGTRLLVL.

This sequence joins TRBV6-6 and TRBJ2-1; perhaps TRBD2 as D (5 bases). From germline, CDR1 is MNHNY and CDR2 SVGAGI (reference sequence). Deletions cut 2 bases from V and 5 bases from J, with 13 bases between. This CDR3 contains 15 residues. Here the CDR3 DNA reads TGTGCCAGCAGTTACCCCCAGCGGATAAACAATGAGCAGTTCTTC. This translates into CASSYPQRINNEQFF.

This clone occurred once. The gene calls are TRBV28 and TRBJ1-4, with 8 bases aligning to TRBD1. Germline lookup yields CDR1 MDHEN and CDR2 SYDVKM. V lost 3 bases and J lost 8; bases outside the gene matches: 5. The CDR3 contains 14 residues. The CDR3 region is CASSFQGASEKLFF. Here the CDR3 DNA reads TGTGCCAGCAGTTTCCAGGGGGCAAGCGAAAAACTGTTTTTT.

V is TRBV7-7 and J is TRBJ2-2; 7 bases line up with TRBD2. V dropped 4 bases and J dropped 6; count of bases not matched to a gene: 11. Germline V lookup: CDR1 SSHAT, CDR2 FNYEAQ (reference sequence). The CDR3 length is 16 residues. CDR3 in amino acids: CASSSGGLQVAGELFF. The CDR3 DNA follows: TGTGCCAGCAGCTCGGGGGGACTTCAAGTCGCCGGGGAGCTGTTTTTT.

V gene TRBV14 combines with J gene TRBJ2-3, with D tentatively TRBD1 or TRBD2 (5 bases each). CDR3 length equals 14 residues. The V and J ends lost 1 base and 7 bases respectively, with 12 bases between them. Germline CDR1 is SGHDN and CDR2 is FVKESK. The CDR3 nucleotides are TGTGCCAGCAGCCAAGCCTTCCGGGGCAATACGCAGTATTTT. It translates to CASSQAFRGNTQYF.